This paragraph covers one T cell receptor beta chain sequence. Its antigen is not yet known. Per-base quality was not reported, and no clone a single base away is much larger than it. Participants in the prospective study were aged roughly 18 to 100 years, lived in under 30 United States geographic areas, and enrolled through a virtual design. In the prospective study, participants were assigned to cohorts based on the clinical history participants reported in a screening survey and a study questionnaire. Exposed participants had been in contact, within 2 weeks of entering the study, with a person who had a PCR-confirmed or clinician-diagnosed case of COVID-19. In the prospective study, whole blood, serum and a nasopharyngeal or oropharyngeal swab were collected from each participant by mobile phlebotomists. Over a roughly 2-month period, participants in the prospective study had the option of providing additional blood draws and questionnaires. Before DNA extraction, blood samples from the prospective study were shipped at room temperature or frozen.

TCRbeta CDR3 regions were amplified from genomic DNA using the immunoSEQ Assay, a bias-controlled multiplex PCR. The original methods were these. The number of nucleated cells in each sample was estimated by amplification of reference gene primers within the assay. To quantify the absolute abundance of each unique TCRbeta CDR3 rearrangement, sequence reads were collapsed and filtered. For each sample, productive Simpson clonality was calculated by taking the square root of Simpson's diversity index across productive rearrangements. The table comes from immuneACCESS by way of TCRdb, which keeps in-frame sequences with V and J called. Part of the clones is missing from these tables; in studies checked, under half for an unresolved V gene and the rest for unknown reasons. The V and J calls and the clone size are those of that table, but D and trimming were determined from the DNA. This sample has 150,000 to 200,000 clones in its table, and about 83% of those were observed once. The ten biggest clones cover roughly 3.1% of the sample.

This entry comes from a study of blood T cell repertoires in COVID-19 (dated by TCRdb to the early 2020s). With regard to the full study: The collaborator samples originated in the United States, Italy and Spain and spanned the acute and convalescent phases of COVID-19. The prospective study material was composed of cDNA or gDNA derived from T cells, B-cell-depleted T cells, or PBMCs. Deeply sampled blood TCRbeta repertoires from subjects exposed to, actively infected with, or recovered from COVID-19 were included in the dataset. The repertoires were released in a freely available public database intended as a resource for research on the immune response to SARS-CoV-2. Samples came from the ongoing ImmuneRACE study (first 160 participants) plus 1,254 subjects from 6 global collaborators. A de-identified subject ID, COVID-19 status, age in years and sex were almost always included in the sample metadata. Where available, HLA class I and class II types were obtained from metadata supplied by the sample provider rather than from assay-based typing.

The CDR3 has 11 amino acids, counting the end cysteine and phenylalanine. The retained sequence is limited to the CDR3, 33 bases, with the frame set at the first base. In the germline V gene, CDR1 corresponds to SQVTM and CDR2 to ANQGSEA. Summary of the overall study and its limitations: Clinical and demographic metadata were provided uncurated, with the amount varying by source and participant.

The receptor was isolated from a woman aged 25-40 years who had been exposed to COVID-19. Sample: PBMCs or T cells enriched from blood (not recorded which). In this chain, TRBV29-1 is recombined with TRBJ2-7; TRBD2 is possibly the D segment (6 matching bases). The CDR3 region: CTAGGTYEQYF. DNA sequence: TGCACCGCTGGGGGGACCTACGAGCAGTACTTC.